These 5 T cell receptor beta chains came from one sample sequenced in a study of T-cell reconstitution after alpha-beta-depleted transplantation in children. Unique molecular identifiers tagged the TCRbeta library. TCRdb fed the PCR reads into MiXCR, producing one record per CDR3 protein. The table records around 100,000 distinct CDR3 sequences, 10% of them present only once. The source was PBMCs, collected before TCRalphabeta/CD19-depleted stem cell transplant. All receptors derive from a boy younger than 10 with acute lymphoblastic leukemia, due to receive a stem cell transplant.

In the case of this clonotype: It is likely a read error, because the conserved phenylalanine at the end of the CDR3 is missing. The gene calls are TRBV7-6 and TRBJ2-5; possibly TRBD2 for D (5 bases). The germline CDR1 and CDR2 sequences are SGHVS and FNYEAQ. The V gene lost 5 bases and the J gene lost 2 bases, with 21 bases spanning the gap. The CDR3 runs 17 residues. The CDR3 here is CASSPRAGEREQETQYC. Here the CDR3 DNA reads TGTGCCAGCAGCCCGAGGGCAGGAGAGCGCGAACAAGAGACCCAGTACTGC.

This clonotype was counted many times. The junction departs from the called germline gene at one end, perhaps through a read error. The CDR3 DNA sequence: TGTGCTAGCAGCTTAGCTCGGGGGAAGGGCACAGATACGCAGTATTTT. This gives the protein CASSLARGKGTDTQYF. The chain carries TRBV7-7 and TRBJ2-3; tentatively, D is TRBD2 (6 bases). The germline CDR1 and CDR2 sequences are SSHAT and FNYEAQ (reference sequence). CDR3 length equals 16 residues.

For this clonotype: Being one base from a much bigger clone, this may be a read error. The chain uses TRBV5-1 and TRBJ2-7; the match to TRBD1 covers 7 bases. After removal of 2 bases from V and 2 bases from J, the junction contained 7 bases not matched to a gene. The germline gives CDR1 SGHRS, CDR2 YFSETQ. The CDR3 contains 15 residues. This chain's CDR3 is CASSFRQGIPYEQYF. The CDR3 DNA follows: TGCGCCAGCAGCTTCCGACAGGGAATCCCCTACGAGCAGTACTTC.

The sample holds a few counts of this clonotype. The chain combines TRBV21-1 with TRBJ2-3; the table assigns TRBD2, which was not confirmed against the DNA. TRBV21-1 is flagged as a pseudogene. This CDR3 has 17 residues. The CDR3 loop is CASSKGQGTSSTDTQYF. DNA for the CDR3: TGTGCCAGCAGCAAGGGGCAAGGTACTAGTAGCACAGATACGCAGTATTTT.

This clonotype has a handful of counts. The chain couples TRBV30 to TRBJ1-2; no clear D gene. Per the germline V gene, CDR1 is GTSNPN and CDR2 is SVGIG (reference sequence). The CDR3 length is 12 residues. Between the trimmed V and J ends, which lost 2 bases and 1 base, there was a span of 5 bases. The CDR3 loop is CAWSRSNYGYTF. Here the CDR3 DNA reads TGTGCCTGGAGTCGAAGTAACTATGGCTACACCTTC.